Shown below are 27 T cell receptor beta chains from a single sample sequenced in a study of blood T cell repertoires in COVID-19. Sequenced by immunoSEQ multiplex PCR; TCRdb stores in-frame clones only, minus some. In the table there are 35,000 to 55,000 clones, roughly nine tenths of which are singletons. The sequenced material came from peripheral blood. These receptors all stem from an older man with active COVID-19.

The chain combines TRBV7-2 with TRBJ2-3; D is possibly TRBD2 (6 bases). The CDR3 runs to 16 residues. V lost 4 bases and J 6 bases, leaving 20 bases between the germline ends. From germline, CDR1 is SGHTA and CDR2 FQGNSA. The CDR3 DNA follows: TGTGCCAGCAGCTCAAACCCTCCGGGAGTGGCGGATACGCAGTATTTT. It specifies CASSSNPPGVADTQYF. Variable domain in full (rest from reference TRBV7-2 and TRBJ2-3): GAGVSQSPSNKVTEKGKDVELRCDPISGHTALYWYRQSLGQGLEFLIYFQGNSAPDKSGLPSDRFSAERTGGSVSTLTIQRTQQEDSAVYLCASSSNPPGVADTQYFGPGTRLTVL.

The chain combines TRBV29-1 with TRBJ2-1; D may be TRBD2 (5 bases). This CDR3 has 11 amino acids. Germline V gene data show CDR1 as SQVTM and CDR2 as ANQGSEA. The germline V and J ends were trimmed by 3 bases and 8 bases, with 8 bases remaining between them. CDR3 in amino acids: CSVDEGYEQFF. In nucleotides, the CDR3 is TGCAGCGTTGATGAGGGATATGAGCAGTTCTTC.

The chain recombines TRBV11-3 with TRBJ1-1; possible D gene TRBD1, 5 bases. The ends were cut back, 8 bases at V and 10 bases at J, with 14 bases in the middle. The CDR3 spans 11 residues. Germline V lookup: CDR1 SGHNT, CDR2 YENEEA. This CDR3 reads CASWGGGGAFF. CDR3 bases: TGTGCCAGCTGGGGTGGGGGAGGAGCTTTCTTT.

The gene calls are TRBV6-5 and TRBJ2-1; TRBD1 is a possible D gene (6 bases). V was pared by 5 bases and J by 7 bases, with 15 bases between. CDR1 is MNHEY and CDR2 is SVGAGI in the germline V gene. This CDR3 region has 14 residues. The CDR3 region is CASSPLDRGNEQFF. The CDR3 nucleotides are TGTGCCAGCAGTCCTCTTGATAGGGGGAATGAGCAGTTCTTC.

The gene calls are TRBV12-3 or TRBV12-4 and TRBJ1-2; D unresolved. The CDR3 runs 12 residues. V dropped 6 bases and J dropped 7 bases, with 12 bases sitting between them. CDR3 in amino acids: CASSSGYGGYTF. In DNA form, the CDR3 reads TGTGCCAGCAGCTCAGGTTATGGTGGCTACACCTTC.

The chain couples TRBV5-5 to TRBJ2-7, with D perhaps TRBD1 (6 bases). V lost 0 bases, J lost 3 bases, and 10 bases lay in between. This CDR3 is built from 14 residues. Looked up from germline, CDR1 is SGHKS and CDR2 is YYEKEE (reference sequence). In DNA, the CDR3 is TGTGCCAGCAGCTTGGCCGGCAGGGGCTACGAGCAGTACTTC. Translation gives CASSLAGRGYEQYF.

The CDR3: CASSPPGANEQFF. CDR3 bases: TGTGCCAGCTCACCACCTGGAGCTAATGAGCAGTTCTTC. The genes are TRBV18 and TRBJ2-1, with D unresolved. From germline, CDR1 is KGHSH and CDR2 LQKENI. This CDR3 region has 13 residues. V was pared by 0 bases and J by 7 bases, with 7 bases between. Combining the CDR3 with reference TRBV18 and TRBJ2-1 gives the whole variable domain NAGVMQNPRHLVRRRGQEARLRCSPMKGHSHVYWYRQLPEEGLKFMVYLQKENIIDESGMPKERFSAEFPKEGPSILRIQQVVRGDSAAYFCASSPPGANEQFFGPGTRLTVL.

The table lists this clone with a count of one. The V and J genes are TRBV30 and TRBJ1-1, with a possible D match to TRBD1 (5 bases). This CDR3 comprises 14 residues. The germline gives CDR1 GTSNPN, CDR2 SVGIG (reference sequence). The germline V and J ends were trimmed by 1 base and 11 bases, with 20 bases remaining between them. This CDR3 is CAWSEGSRGIRAFF. As DNA, the CDR3 is TGTGCCTGGAGTGAGGGCAGTAGGGGAATAAGGGCTTTCTTT.

Only one count was recorded for this clone. The chain couples TRBV3-1 (or the pseudogene TRBV3-2) to TRBJ2-1, with D perhaps TRBD2 (7 bases). Germline CDR1 LGHDT, CDR2 YNNKEL (reference sequence). The CDR3 is made up of 22 amino acids. V lost 0 bases and J lost 9, with 36 bases in between. The CDR3 region is CASSQERARGGNPGQWFGEQFF. The DNA for the CDR3 is TGTGCCAGCAGCCAAGAGCGCGCGAGGGGGGGGAACCCAGGACAGTGGTTCGGTGAGCAGTTCTTC.

The chain uses TRBV25-1 and TRBJ2-7, with 9 bases identical to TRBD1. This CDR3 is 14 amino acids long. V dropped 3 bases and J dropped 3; count of bases not matched to a gene: 3. Per the germline V gene, CDR1 is MGHDK and CDR2 is SYGVNS. This chain's CDR3 is CASSDWDRDYEQYF. Here the CDR3 DNA reads TGTGCCAGCAGTGATTGGGACAGGGACTACGAGCAGTACTTC.

V and J are TRBV7-9 and TRBJ2-7; D is possibly TRBD1 (5 bases). The germline CDR1 and CDR2 sequences are SEHNR and FQNEAQ (reference sequence). Trimming cost V 4 bases and J 5 bases, with 18 bases left between them. The CDR3 spans 15 residues. Here the CDR3 DNA reads TGTGCCAGCAGCTCGAGTAGGTTGCAGGGAAACGAGCAGTACTTC. It codes for CASSSSRLQGNEQYF. Using reference TRBV7-9 and TRBJ2-7 for the parts outside the CDR3, the full variable domain is DTGVSQNPRHKITKRGQNVTFRCDPISEHNRLYWYRQTLGQGPEFLTYFQNEAQLEKSRLLSDRFSAERPKGSFSTLEIQRTEQGDSAMYLCASSSSRLQGNEQYFGPGTRLTVT.

This sequence joins TRBV6-4 and TRBJ1-1; tentatively, D is TRBD1 (6 bases). Per germline, CDR1 MRHNA and CDR2 SNTAGT. The CDR3 extends over 14 amino acids. Trimming took 6 bases from V and 4 from J, leaving 15 bases between them. The CDR3 nucleotides read TGTGCCAGCAGCAGAAATGGACAGTCCACTGAAGCTTTCTTT. Amino acid sequence: CASSRNGQSTEAFF.

This clone was counted a single time. V is TRBV5-1 and J is TRBJ2-7; perhaps TRBD1 as D (5 bases). V was pared by 5 bases and J by 6 bases, with 18 bases between. CDR1 and CDR2 from the germline V gene are SGHRS and YFSETQ. The CDR3 consists of 14 residues. CDR3 nucleotide sequence: TGCGCCAGCAGTGAGAAGGGGCCAGCCACCGAGCAGTACTTC. Its translation is CASSEKGPATEQYF.

The genes are TRBV7-2 and TRBJ1-2; TRBD1 agrees at 8 bases. Germline trimming cut 1 base from V and 2 bases from J; bases unmatched to any gene: 3. This CDR3 is 15 amino acids long. Germline CDR1 is SGHTA and CDR2 is FQGNSA. CDR3 amino acids: CASSLGGQGNYGYTF. In DNA, the CDR3 is TGTGCCAGCAGCTTAGGAGGACAGGGAAACTATGGCTACACCTTC.

V gene TRBV6-6 combines with J gene TRBJ2-5; 11 bases line up with TRBD1. The CDR3 spans 15 residues. V lost 4 bases to trimming and J lost 4 bases; unmatched junction nucleotides: 5. Germline loops: CDR1 MNHNY, CDR2 SVGAGI (reference sequence). Here the CDR3 reads CASSFGQGAGETQYF. The CDR3 DNA sequence: TGTGCCAGCAGTTTCGGACAGGGGGCAGGAGAGACCCAGTACTTC.

The chain has TRBV28 and TRBJ2-7, with 9 nucleotides matching TRBD2. V shed 7 bases and J 0 bases; nucleotides not matched to a gene: 4. The germline CDR1 and CDR2 sequences are MDHEN and SYDVKM. The CDR3 sequence is 14 residues long. CDR3 in DNA: TGTGCCAGCAAGACTAGCGGAACCTCCTACGAGCAGTACTTC. It codes for CASKTSGTSYEQYF. Drawing the rest from reference TRBV28 and TRBJ2-7, the complete variable domain is DVKVTQSSRYLVKRTGEKVFLECVQDMDHENMFWYRQDPGLGLRLIYFSYDVKMKEKGDIPEGYSVSREKKERFSLILESASTNQTSMYLCASKTSGTSYEQYFGPGTRLTVT.

The J gene is TRBJ2-7, the V gene TRBV27, with D perhaps TRBD2 (6 bases). This CDR3 has 13 amino acids. The V and J ends lost 5 bases and 6 bases respectively, with 14 bases between them. Per the germline V gene, CDR1 is MNHEY and CDR2 is SMNVEV (reference sequence). The CDR3 nucleotides read TGTGCCAGCAGTCTAAAGGGGACTGTCGAGCAGTACTTC. This translates into CASSLKGTVEQYF.

The sample holds one count of this clone. The chain uses TRBV29-1 and TRBJ2-4; D possibly corresponds to TRBD1 (5 bases). Germline-derived CDR1 and CDR2 are SQVTM and ANQGSEA. This CDR3 has 12 amino acids. The CDR3 loop is CTVIGVTNIQYF. The DNA for the CDR3 is TGCACCGTCATAGGGGTGACAAACATTCAGTACTTC.

This clone was recorded a few times. V is TRBV10-2 and J is TRBJ2-7, with 7 bases fitting TRBD1. Per the germline V gene, CDR1 is WSHSY and CDR2 is SAAADI. Unmatched junction bases numbered 3, after V lost 4 bases and J lost 3 bases. The CDR3 spans 13 residues. The CDR3 bases are TGCGCCAGCAGTGGACAGGGAAACTACGAGCAGTACTTC. This codes for CASSGQGNYEQYF.

The J gene is TRBJ2-3, the V gene TRBV7-2; 10 positions match TRBD2. The CDR3 has 16 residues. CDR1 and CDR2 (germline): SGHTA, FQGNSA. The V segment lost 3 bases and the J segment 5 bases; nucleotides outside the gene matches: 8. The CDR3 here is CASSFQREGLRDTQYF. The CDR3 DNA is TGTGCCAGCAGCTTCCAGCGGGAGGGCCTGAGAGATACGCAGTATTTT.

The rearrangement uses TRBV7-8 and TRBJ2-7; D might be TRBD1 (6 bases). Between the trimmed V and J ends, which lost 1 base and 6 bases, there was a span of 16 bases. Germline V gives CDR1 SGHVS, CDR2 FQNEAQ. The CDR3 runs to 15 residues. The CDR3 DNA is TGTGCCAGCAGCTTAGAAGGGGTCAGGGGTGCCGAGCAGTACTTC. This sequence encodes CASSLEGVRGAEQYF. Filled out from reference TRBV7-8 and TRBJ2-7, the complete variable domain reads GAGVSQSPRYKVAKRGQDVALRCDPISGHVSLFWYQQALGQGPEFLTYFQNEAQLDKSGLPSDRFFAERPEGSVSTLKIQRTQQEDSAVYLCASSLEGVRGAEQYFGPGTRLTVT.

The chain employs TRBV7-2 and TRBJ2-7; no clear D. CDR3 size: 12 residues. V shed 2 bases and J shed 1 base, with 3 bases lying between them. Germline CDR1 is SGHTA and CDR2 is FQGNSA. CDR3 nucleotides: TGTGCCAGCAGCTTACGGTCCTACGAGCAGTACTTC. It codes for CASSLRSYEQYF.

The J gene is TRBJ1-2, the V gene TRBV27, with D hard to call. Germline V gene data show CDR1 as MNHEY and CDR2 as SMNVEV (reference sequence). V was pared by 1 base and J by 8 bases, with 14 bases between. The CDR3 consists of 14 residues. CDR3 in amino acids: CASSLWPGMEGYTF. In DNA form, the CDR3 reads TGTGCCAGCAGTTTATGGCCGGGGATGGAAGGCTACACCTTC.

V gene TRBV10-3 combines with J gene TRBJ2-7, with D maybe TRBD2 (5 bases). This CDR3 has 12 amino acids. Deletions cut 0 bases from V and 7 bases from J, with 7 bases between. Per germline, CDR1 ENHRY and CDR2 SYGVKD. For the CDR3, the DNA is TGTGCCATCAGTGAGTCGACGGGAGAGCAGTACTTC. Translation: CAISESTGEQYF.

The CDR3: CASSQEAGYGTEAFF. CDR3 DNA sequence: TGCGCCAGCAGCCAAGAGGCAGGGTATGGCACTGAAGCTTTCTTT. The chain carries TRBV4-3 and TRBJ1-1, with TRBD1 as a possible D gene (5 bases). V was trimmed by 0 bases and J by 4 bases, leaving 12 bases between them. CDR1 is LGHNA and CDR2 is YSLEER in the germline V gene. The CDR3 contains 15 residues.

CDR3 sequence reads: CASSLDGRVGLFF. Written as DNA, the CDR3 is TGTGCCAGCAGCTTAGATGGGAGGGTTGGACTGTTTTTT. The gene calls are TRBV7-2 and TRBJ1-4; no definite D call. The V end was cut by 1 base, the J end by 13 bases, with 13 bases between. The CDR3 runs 13 residues. Germline CDR1 reads SGHTA; CDR2 reads FQGNSA.

The rearrangement joins TRBV27 to TRBJ2-3, with 10 bases identical to TRBD1. The germline CDR1 and CDR2 sequences are MNHEY and SMNVEV (reference sequence). The V segment lost 4 bases and the J segment 3 bases; nucleotides outside the gene matches: 7. This CDR3 contains 16 residues. CDR3 region: CASSWGQGIRTDTQYF. The CDR3 DNA follows: TGTGCCAGCAGTTGGGGACAGGGGATTAGGACAGATACGCAGTATTTT.